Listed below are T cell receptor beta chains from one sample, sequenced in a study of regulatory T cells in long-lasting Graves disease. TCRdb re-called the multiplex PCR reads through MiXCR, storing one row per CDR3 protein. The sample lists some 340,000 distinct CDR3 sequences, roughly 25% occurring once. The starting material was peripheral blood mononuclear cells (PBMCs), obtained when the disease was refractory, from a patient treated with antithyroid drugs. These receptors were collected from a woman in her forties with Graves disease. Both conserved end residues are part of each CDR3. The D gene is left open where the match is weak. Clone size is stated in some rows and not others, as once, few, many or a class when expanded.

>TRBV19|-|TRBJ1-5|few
CASREGGFFNQPQHF
TGTGCCAGTAGGGAGGGAGGGTTCTTCAATCAGCCCCAGCATTTT
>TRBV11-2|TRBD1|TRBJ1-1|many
CASSSGQGVTEAFF
TGTGCCAGCAGCTCAGGACAGGGTGTCACTGAAGCTTTCTTT
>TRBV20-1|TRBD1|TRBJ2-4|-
CSARWTGVLRF
TGCAGTGCTAGGTGGACAGGGGTTTTGCGCTTC
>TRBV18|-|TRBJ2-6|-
CASSPRRQNSGANVLTF
TGTGCCAGCTCACCACGAAGACAGAACTCTGGGGCCAACGTCCTGACTTTC
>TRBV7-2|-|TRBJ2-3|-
CASSLALGWGSRTDTQYF
TGTGCCAGCAGCTTAGCCCTCGGGTGGGGGTCCCGCACAGATACGCAGTATTTT
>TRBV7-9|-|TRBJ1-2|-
CASSLLRTSREGYTF
TGTGCCAGCAGCTTACTTAGGACCTCTAGGGAAGGCTACACCTTC
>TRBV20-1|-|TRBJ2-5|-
CSARESTGRQTQYF
TGCAGTGCTAGAGAATCGACAGGGAGGCAGACCCAGTACTTC
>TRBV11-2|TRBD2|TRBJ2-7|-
CASSPFGVAGDYEQYF
TGTGCCAGCAGCCCCTTTGGGGTAGCGGGAGACTACGAGCAGTACTTC
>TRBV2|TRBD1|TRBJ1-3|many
CASTAGTGIGNTIYF
TGTGCCAGCACCGCAGGGACAGGGATTGGAAACACCATATATTTT
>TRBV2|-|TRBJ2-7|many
CASSGPGYEQYF
TGTGCCAGCAGTGGGCCGGGATACGAGCAGTACTTC
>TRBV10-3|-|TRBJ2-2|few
CAISDADRIPGELFF
TGTGCCATCAGTGATGCGGACAGAATCCCCGGGGAGCTGTTTTTT
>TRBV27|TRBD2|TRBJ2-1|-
CASSPSGINEQFF
TGTGCCAGCAGTCCTAGCGGGATCAATGAGCAGTTCTTC
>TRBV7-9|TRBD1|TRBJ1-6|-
CASSFTYARDRNSPLHF
TGTGCCAGCAGCTTTACATACGCGAGGGACAGAAATTCACCCCTCCACTTT
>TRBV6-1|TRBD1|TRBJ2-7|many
CASRPYLHRGRSGEQYF
TGTGCCAGCAGACCTTACCTCCACAGGGGGCGCTCCGGCGAGCAGTACTTC
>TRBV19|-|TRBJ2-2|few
CASNGRSGELFF
TGTGCCAGTAATGGCCGATCCGGGGAGCTGTTTTTT
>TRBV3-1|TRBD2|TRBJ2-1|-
CASSRGTSNEQFF
TGTGCCAGCAGCCGCGGGACTAGCAATGAGCAGTTCTTC
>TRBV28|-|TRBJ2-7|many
CASSPDGAYEQYF
TGTGCCAGCAGCCCGGACGGCGCCTACGAGCAGTACTTC
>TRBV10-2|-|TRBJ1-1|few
CASSRTGNYDEAFF
TGCGCCAGCAGTCGTACAGGGAACTATGATGAAGCTTTCTTT
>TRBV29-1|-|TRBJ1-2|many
CSVVQGNDYGYTF
TGCAGCGTTGTGCAGGGGAACGACTATGGCTACACCTTC
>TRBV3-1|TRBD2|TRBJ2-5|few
CASSSRTSNGGTQYF
TGTGCCAGCAGCTCCCGGACTAGCAATGGCGGGACCCAGTACTTC
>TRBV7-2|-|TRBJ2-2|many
CASSLGLVNTGELFF
TGTGCCAGCAGCTTAGGTCTGGTGAACACCGGGGAGCTGTTTTTT
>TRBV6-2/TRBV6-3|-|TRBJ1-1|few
CASSYGSSSEAFF
TGTGCCAGCAGTTACGGGTCGTCATCTGAAGCTTTCTTT
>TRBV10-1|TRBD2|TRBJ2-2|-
CASSEPAGGPGGELFF
TGCGCCAGCAGTGAGCCTGCGGGAGGACCGGGCGGGGAGCTGTTTTTT
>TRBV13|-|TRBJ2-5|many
CASSWKVAGQETQYF
TGTGCCAGCAGCTGGAAGGTTGCAGGGCAAGAGACCCAGTACTTC
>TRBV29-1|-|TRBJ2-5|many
CSVERTEQQETQYF
TGCAGCGTTGAACGGACAGAGCAACAAGAGACCCAGTACTTC
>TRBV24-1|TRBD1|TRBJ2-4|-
CATSDTPGQGAAKNIQYF
TGTGCCACCAGTGATACCCCAGGACAGGGGGCTGCCAAAAACATTCAGTACTTC
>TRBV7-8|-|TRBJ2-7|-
CASSQTGAGYKQYF
TGTGCCAGCAGCCAAACGGGGGCGGGGTACAAGCAGTACTTC
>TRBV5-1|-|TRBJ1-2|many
CASSLEGNYGYTF
TGTGCCAGCAGTTTGGAAGGGAACTATGGCTACACCTTC
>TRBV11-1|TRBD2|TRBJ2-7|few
CASSLKSLAGGWDYEQYF
TGTGCCAGCAGCCTCAAGAGTCTAGCGGGAGGATGGGACTACGAGCAGTACTTC
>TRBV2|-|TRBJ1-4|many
CASSEGLGREKLFF
TGTGCCAGCAGTGAAGGCCTAGGGAGGGAAAAACTGTTTTTT
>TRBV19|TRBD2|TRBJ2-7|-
CASSIASGEGYEQYF
TGTGCCAGTAGTATCGCTAGCGGGGAAGGGTACGAGCAGTACTTC
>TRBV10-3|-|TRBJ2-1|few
CAISDIATVTYNEQFF
TGTGCCATCAGTGACATAGCGACAGTGACCTACAATGAGCAGTTCTTC
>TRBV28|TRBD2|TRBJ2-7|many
CASRPASGHYEQYF
TGTGCCAGTCGCCCGGCTAGCGGTCACTACGAGCAGTACTTC
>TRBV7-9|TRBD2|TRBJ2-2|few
CASSFSAGASTGELFF
TGTGCCAGCAGCTTCTCTGCGGGAGCCAGCACCGGGGAGCTGTTTTTT
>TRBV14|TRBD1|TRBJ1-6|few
CASSQDWAAGGRRNSPLHF
TGTGCCAGCAGCCAAGATTGGGCCGCAGGGGGTAGGCGGAATTCACCCCTCCACTTT
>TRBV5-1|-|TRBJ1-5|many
CASRADGLGSNQPQHF
TGCGCCAGCAGAGCTGACGGTTTGGGGAGCAATCAGCCCCAGCATTTT
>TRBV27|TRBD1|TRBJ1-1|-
CASSGGERDRSNTEAFF
TGTGCCAGCAGTGGGGGAGAACGGGACAGATCGAACACTGAAGCTTTCTTT
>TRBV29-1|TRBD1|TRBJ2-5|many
CSVERTRGLSETQYF
TGCAGCGTTGAACGTACCAGGGGGCTCTCGGAGACCCAGTACTTC
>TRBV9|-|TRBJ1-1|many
CASSADRDTEAFF
TGTGCCAGCAGCGCCGACCGGGACACTGAAGCTTTCTTT
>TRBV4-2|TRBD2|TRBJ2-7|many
CASSQDWGLASQYF
TGTGCCAGCAGCCAAGATTGGGGACTAGCCTCCCAGTACTTC
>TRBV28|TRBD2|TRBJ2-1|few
CASSLGLAGVNYEQFF
TGTGCCAGCAGTTTGGGACTAGCGGGAGTTAACTATGAGCAGTTCTTC
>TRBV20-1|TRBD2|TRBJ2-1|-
CSLAGRYNEQFF
TGCAGTCTAGCGGGAAGATACAATGAGCAGTTCTTC
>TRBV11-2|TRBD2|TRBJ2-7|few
CASSSPRDYYEQYF
TGTGCCAGCAGCTCCCCCAGGGACTACTACGAGCAGTACTTC
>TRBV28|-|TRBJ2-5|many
CASSSPHRDQETQYF
TGTGCCAGCAGTTCACCCCACAGGGACCAAGAGACCCAGTACTTC
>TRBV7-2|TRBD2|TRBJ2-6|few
CASSLAPGGSGANVLTF
TGTGCCAGCAGCTTAGCTCCGGGGGGATCTGGGGCCAACGTCCTGACTTTC
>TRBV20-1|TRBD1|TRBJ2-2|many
CSATYRGARTGELFF
TGCAGTGCCACCTACAGGGGCGCAAGAACCGGGGAGCTGTTTTTT
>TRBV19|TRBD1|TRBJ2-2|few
CATGQGLGTGELFF
TGTGCCACCGGACAGGGCTTGGGCACCGGGGAGCTGTTTTTT
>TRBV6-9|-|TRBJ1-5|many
CASSSYRSNQPQHF
TGTGCCAGCAGTTCATACAGAAGCAATCAGCCCCAGCATTTT
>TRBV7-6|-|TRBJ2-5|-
CASSLYRDQETQYF
TGTGCCAGCAGCTTATACAGGGACCAAGAGACCCAGTACTTC
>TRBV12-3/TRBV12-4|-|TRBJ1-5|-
CASRLQGYSNQPQHF
TGTGCCAGCAGGCTTCAGGGGTATAGCAATCAGCCCCAGCATTTT
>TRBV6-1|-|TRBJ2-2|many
CASSKRTTSNTGELFF
TGTGCCAGCAGTAAAAGGACGACTTCGAACACCGGGGAGCTGTTTTTT
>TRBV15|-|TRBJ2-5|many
CATSRDSQGRKTQYF
TGTGCCACCAGCAGAGATAGTCAGGGGAGGAAGACCCAGTACTTC
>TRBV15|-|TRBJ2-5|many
CATTVGGQETQYF
TGTGCCACCACGGTCGGCGGGCAAGAGACCCAGTACTTC